This TCR beta chain was captured in a study of blood T cell repertoires in COVID-19. Trimming removed 3 bases at V and 5 bases at J, with 11 bases between. CDR3 length equals 13 residues. The method was immunoSEQ multiplex PCR; TCRdb's version includes in-frame clones alone and lacks a portion of them. The top ten clones hold 2.1% of a sample with approximately 240,000 clones, approximately 90% of them seen once. The TCR was taken from a woman aged 40 to 50 who had recovered from COVID-19. The source material was peripheral blood. This rearrangement joins TRBV12-3 or TRBV12-4 to TRBJ2-7, with D possibly matching TRBD2 (6 bases). The CDR3 nucleotides are TGTGCCAGCAGTTTTCGGGGGTACAACGAGCAGTACTTC. This sequence encodes CASSFRGYNEQYF.